This T cell receptor (beta chain) was captured in a study of cytomegalovirus exposure and HLA in healthy donors. This clone is a singleton in its sample. CDR1 and CDR2 from the germline V gene are SNHLY and FYNNEI. V shed 9 bases, J shed 0 bases, and the junction held 5 bases outside the gene matches. This CDR3 is 14 amino acids long. Sequencing used immunoSEQ multiplex PCR; TCRdb keeps in-frame clones, though not all of them. The sample holds about 280,000 clones, 80% to 90% seen once. The sequenced sample consisted of PBMCs. This TCR derives from a woman in her late teens or twenties in good health and CMV-seronegative. The rearrangement links TRBV2 to TRBJ1-3; 7 nucleotides align to TRBD1. The CDR3 spells CARDRVGSGNTIYF. CDR3 coding DNA: TGTGCCAGAGACAGGGTGGGCTCTGGAAACACCATATATTTT.